This T cell receptor beta chain was documented in a study of a mutant IDH1 vaccine in newly diagnosed glioma. Turning to the study itself: Treated patients, averaging roughly 40 years, were about 62% male and around 40% female.

The time point is: week 5, during vaccination. It was 300 ug of mutant IDH1 20-mer peptide that made up each vaccine dose, given with topical imiquimod. In every donor, the tumor was a new WHO grade 3 or 4 IDH1-mutant, ATRX-lost astrocytoma. Study-level results: Pseudoprogression seemed unrelated to changes in top peripheral T cell clonotypes. Among all patients, vaccine-induced immune responses occurred in over 80%.

The CDR3 covers 15 residues. Germline loops: CDR1 SGHVS, CDR2 FNYEAQ. V dropped 5 bases and J dropped 4; count of bases not matched to a gene: 3. TCRdb's table, derived via immunoSEQ multiplex PCR, lists solely in-frame clones and lacks some. The sample has 52,000 or so clones, less than 85% seen once. This clone is a singleton in its sample. Antigen: not known. This clonotype originated in a woman between 18 and 29 years old with glioma. Some clones in this sample may be carry-over from other donors' samples. The rearrangement links TRBV7-6 to TRBJ2-1; TRBD2 matches at 12 bases. The material sequenced was PBMCs, taken from a glioma patient whose treatment included an IDH1 peptide vaccine. CDR3 region: CASSETSGGYNEQFF. The CDR3 bases are TGTGCCAGCAGCGAGACTAGCGGGGGATACAATGAGCAGTTCTTC.